A selection of T cell receptor delta chains follows, all from one sample in a study of Vδ1+ human thymocytes. TCRdb reapplied CATT to the multiplex PCR reads. The sample carries more than 50,000 delta-chain clones, roughly 16% recorded once. Sequencing used Vdelta1+ gamma-delta thymocytes from the thymus. Every receptor here comes from a girl in the first two years of life who had congenital heart surgery. CDR3s include the opening cysteine and the closing phenylalanine or tryptophan. The D gene is left open where the match is weak. Not all rows give a size; the values are once, few, many and, for expanded clones, a class.

j_gene: TRDJ1; d_gene: TRDD3; abundance: few; v_gene: TRDV1; CDR3nt: TGTGCTCTTGGGGAACTTACGGGGAAGACTTACTGGGGGATGAACTACACCGATAAACTCATCTTT; CDR3aa: CALGELTGKTYWGMNYTDKLIF
j_gene: TRDJ1; d_gene: TRDD3; abundance: few; v_gene: TRDV1; CDR3nt: TGTGCTCTTGGGGAACTAGTCCCGTACTGGGGACCCCATAAACTCATCTTT; CDR3aa: CALGELVPYWGPHKLIF
j_gene: TRDJ1; d_gene: TRDD3; abundance: .; v_gene: TRDV1; CDR3nt: TGTGCTCTTGGGGACATCGTAGGCCGAATACTGGGGGATACACACACCGATAAACTCATCTTT; CDR3aa: CALGDIVGRILGDTHTDKLIF
j_gene: TRDJ1; d_gene: .; abundance: .; v_gene: TRDV1; CDR3nt: TGTGCCCTTGGGGAACGCCATCCCCCGCTGGGGACACCGTACACCGATAAACTCATCTTT; CDR3aa: CALGERHPPLGTPYTDKLIF
j_gene: TRDJ1; d_gene: TRDD2; abundance: few; v_gene: TRDV1; CDR3nt: TGTGCTCTTGGAAATGCCTGGCCTTCCTCCATTTTACCGTATAAACTCATCTTT; CDR3aa: CALGNAWPSSILPYKLIF
j_gene: TRDJ1; d_gene: .; abundance: .; v_gene: TRDV1; CDR3nt: TGTGCTCTTGGACGGATTCCTAAGGCGGACTGGGCAGCACCGCTTAACACCGATAAACTCATCTTT; CDR3aa: CALGRIPKADWAAPLNTDKLIF
j_gene: TRDJ1; d_gene: .; abundance: .; v_gene: TRDV1; CDR3nt: TGTGCTCTTGGGGAATTCCTACATCTACCTGGGGGAATTACCGATAAACTCATCTTT; CDR3aa: CALGEFLHLPGGITDKLIF
j_gene: TRDJ1; d_gene: .; abundance: .; v_gene: TRDV1; CDR3nt: TGTGCTCTTGGGGGGGGCCTTCCGACCCCGCTGGTAATGTACACCGATAAACTCATCTTT; CDR3aa: CALGGGLPTPLVMYTDKLIF
j_gene: TRDJ1; d_gene: TRDD3; abundance: .; v_gene: TRDV1; CDR3nt: TGTGCTCTTGGGGAATACCGTCCTACATACTGGGGGGACACCGATAAACTCATCTTT; CDR3aa: CALGEYRPTYWGDTDKLIF
j_gene: TRDJ1; d_gene: .; abundance: .; v_gene: TRAV29/DV5; CDR3nt: TGTGCAGCAAGGCCGATTTCCTGCCTATCGAGGTCTTGGGAGACTTACACCGATAAACTCATCTTT; CDR3aa: CAARPISCLSRSWETYTDKLIF
j_gene: TRDJ1; d_gene: TRDD3; abundance: few; v_gene: TRDV1; CDR3nt: TGTGCTCTTGGATGCCTTAATTGTACTGGGGGATACTGCGCCGATAAACTCATCTTT; CDR3aa: CALGCLNCTGGYCADKLIF
j_gene: TRDJ1; d_gene: .; abundance: .; v_gene: TRDV1; CDR3nt: TGTGCTCTTGGGGAACTAGTTACCCCTCCCTCTACCAGACCCCTTTACACCGATAAACTCATCTTT; CDR3aa: CALGELVTPPSTRPLYTDKLIF
j_gene: TRDJ1; d_gene: TRDD3; abundance: .; v_gene: TRDV1; CDR3nt: TGTGCTCTTGGGGAACCTACTAGGGCGGGATACGCCGATAAACTCATCTTT; CDR3aa: CALGEPTRAGYADKLIF
j_gene: TRDJ1; d_gene: TRDD3; abundance: .; v_gene: TRDV1; CDR3nt: TGTGCTCTCGGGGAACTATCCCGGGGGATACGCACCGATAAACTCATCTTT; CDR3aa: CALGELSRGIRTDKLIF
j_gene: TRDJ1; d_gene: TRDD3; abundance: .; v_gene: TRDV1; CDR3nt: TGTGCTCTTGTCGTTCATCCGGGAGAGGGCTGGGGGTACCACACCGATAAACTCATCTTT; CDR3aa: CALVVHPGEGWGYHTDKLIF
j_gene: TRDJ1; d_gene: TRDD2; abundance: .; v_gene: TRDV1; CDR3nt: TGTGCTCTTGGGGAAGGTCTGTGGGCGGACTCCTCCTTCCTTTACACCGATAAACTCATCTTT; CDR3aa: CALGEGLWADSSFLYTDKLIF
j_gene: TRDJ1; d_gene: .; abundance: few; v_gene: TRAV29/DV5; CDR3nt: .; CDR3aa: CSVLLCNPASSLICDHPPHNKLIF
j_gene: TRDJ1; d_gene: TRDD3; abundance: .; v_gene: TRDV1; CDR3nt: TGTGCTCTTGGGGAACTCTGCTACAAAGTAGGGGGGATATACACCGATAAACTCATCTTT; CDR3aa: CALGELCYKVGGIYTDKLIF
j_gene: TRDJ1; d_gene: TRDD3; abundance: few; v_gene: TRDV1; CDR3nt: TGTGCTCTTGGGGAATTCCTCCGGGGCAGGCCAGGGGGGATACCGTTGTACACCGATAAACTCATCTTT; CDR3aa: CALGEFLRGRPGGIPLYTDKLIF
j_gene: TRDJ1; d_gene: TRDD3; abundance: .; v_gene: TRDV1; CDR3nt: TGTGCTCTTGGGGAAAATTTTACTGGGGGATGCCGGACCGATAAACTCATCTTT; CDR3aa: CALGENFTGGCRTDKLIF
j_gene: TRDJ1; d_gene: TRDD3; abundance: .; v_gene: TRDV1; CDR3nt: TGTGCTCTTGGGGAACGGCATAGAAGACTGGGGGAGGGCACCGATAAACTCATCTTT; CDR3aa: CALGERHRRLGEGTDKLIF
j_gene: TRDJ1; d_gene: TRDD3; abundance: few; v_gene: TRDV1; CDR3nt: TGTGCTCTTGGGGAACTCGGCTCGCTGGGGGATAAGACCAAGTACACCGATAAACTCATCTTT; CDR3aa: CALGELGSLGDKTKYTDKLIF
j_gene: TRDJ1; d_gene: TRDD3; abundance: .; v_gene: TRDV1; CDR3nt: TGTGCTCTTGGGCACGTGGGGGATACGCGGGATAAACTCATCTTT; CDR3aa: CALGHVGDTRDKLIF
j_gene: TRDJ1; d_gene: TRDD3; abundance: .; v_gene: TRDV1; CDR3nt: TGTGCTCTTGGGGAACTATCCCTACGGAGTACTGGGGGATACGAATACACCGATAAACTCATCTTT; CDR3aa: CALGELSLRSTGGYEYTDKLIF
j_gene: TRDJ1; d_gene: TRDD3; abundance: .; v_gene: TRDV1; CDR3nt: TGTGCTCTTGGGGAACTCAGCTTCCTGCGTAGGGGGGATACGCCCGATAAACTCATCTTT; CDR3aa: CALGELSFLRRGDTPDKLIF
j_gene: TRDJ1; d_gene: TRDD3; abundance: few; v_gene: TRDV1; CDR3nt: TGTGCTCTTGGGCCCACACTGGGGGATACGGGGGGTACCGATAAACTCATCTTT; CDR3aa: CALGPTLGDTGGTDKLIF
j_gene: TRDJ1; d_gene: TRDD3; abundance: few; v_gene: TRDV1; CDR3nt: TGTGCTCTTGGGGTAGCATCTTCCGATCTGGGGGATTCCACCGATAAACTCATCTTT; CDR3aa: CALGVASSDLGDSTDKLIF
j_gene: TRDJ1; d_gene: TRDD3; abundance: .; v_gene: TRDV1; CDR3nt: TGTGCTCTTGGGGGAAAACTCTTCTCGTACTGGGGCCCCACCGATAAACTCATCTTT; CDR3aa: CALGGKLFSYWGPTDKLIF
j_gene: TRDJ1; d_gene: TRDD3; abundance: few; v_gene: TRDV1; CDR3nt: TGTGCTCTTGGGGAAGTGAGCAGGGTAGGGTACTGGGGGATGAAAGGTCCTTTGTACACCGATAAACTCATCTTT; CDR3aa: CALGEVSRVGYWGMKGPLYTDKLIF
j_gene: TRDJ1; d_gene: TRDD3; abundance: .; v_gene: TRDV1; CDR3nt: TGTGCTCTTGGGGATGGCCTTCCTACGAAAACTGGGGGATACGCGGGCGATAAACTCATCTTT; CDR3aa: CALGDGLPTKTGGYAGDKLIF